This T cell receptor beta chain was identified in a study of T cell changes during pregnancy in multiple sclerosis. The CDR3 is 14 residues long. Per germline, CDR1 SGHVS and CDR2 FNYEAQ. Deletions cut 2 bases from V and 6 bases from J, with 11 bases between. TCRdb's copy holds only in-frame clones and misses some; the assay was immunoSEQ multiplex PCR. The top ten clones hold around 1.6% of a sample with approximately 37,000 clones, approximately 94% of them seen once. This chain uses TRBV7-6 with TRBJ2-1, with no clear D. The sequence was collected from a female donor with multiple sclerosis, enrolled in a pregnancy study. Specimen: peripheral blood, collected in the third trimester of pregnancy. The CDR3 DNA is TGTGCCAGCAGCTTATTAGCCGGAGCCAATGAGCAGTTCTTC. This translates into CASSLLAGANEQFF.